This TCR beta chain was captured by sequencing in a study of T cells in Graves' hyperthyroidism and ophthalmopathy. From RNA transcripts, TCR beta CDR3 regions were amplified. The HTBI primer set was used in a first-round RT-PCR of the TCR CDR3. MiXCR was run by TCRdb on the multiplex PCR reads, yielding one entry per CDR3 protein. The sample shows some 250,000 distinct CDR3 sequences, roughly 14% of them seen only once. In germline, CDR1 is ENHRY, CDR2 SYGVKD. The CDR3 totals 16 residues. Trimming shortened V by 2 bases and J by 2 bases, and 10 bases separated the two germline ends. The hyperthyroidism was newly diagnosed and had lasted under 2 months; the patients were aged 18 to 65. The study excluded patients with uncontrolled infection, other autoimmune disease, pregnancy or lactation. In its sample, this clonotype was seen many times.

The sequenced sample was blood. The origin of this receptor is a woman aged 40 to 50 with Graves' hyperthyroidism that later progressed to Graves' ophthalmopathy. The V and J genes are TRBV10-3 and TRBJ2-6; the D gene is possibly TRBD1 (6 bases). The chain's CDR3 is CAISERDKTGANVLTF. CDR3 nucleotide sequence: TGTGCCATCAGTGAGCGGGACAAAACTGGGGCCAACGTCCTGACTTTC.